This T cell receptor beta chain was documented in a study of vaccination effects on CD4 cells after COVID-19 (dated by TCRdb to between 2021 and 2024). Background on the whole study: Each participant got two doses of an mRNA SARS-CoV-2 vaccine, either BNT162b2 or mRNA-1273. In both COVID-19 convalescent patients and infection-naive vaccine recipients, the study compared SARS-CoV-2 spike-specific CD4+ TCR repertoires from before mRNA vaccination with those from after it. A total of roughly 9 COVID-19 convalescent patients and a few SARS-CoV-2-naive healthy vaccine recipients were included in the full study. In the study, cultures from other donors were sequenced using the Oncomine TCR Beta short-read assay on an Illumina iSeq 100.

A remark on this clone: Its antigen remains undetermined. No base-level quality is on record; no much larger clone is a single base apart.

In the ViraFEST assay, PBMC were stimulated with viral peptide pools, and TCR sequencing was then used to find antigen-specific CD4+ T cell clonotypes based on their expansion. After about 10 days of culture, CD4+ T cells were isolated with the EasySep CD4+ T cell isolation kit. Healthy vaccine recipients had no prior SARS-CoV-2 infection, confirmed by negative nucleocapsid antibodies before and after vaccination. About 1.8 million PBMC per well were cultured with 9 to 10 ug/ml peptides in IMDM containing 5% human AB serum, about 9 IU/ml IL-2 and gentamicin. On days 3 and 7, half of the culture medium was replaced with fresh IL-2-containing medium. Unless otherwise noted, each peptide stimulation condition was cultured in triplicate wells. PBMC were separated from whole blood using Ficoll-Paque Plus gradient centrifugation and were then either cryopreserved at -140C or used fresh. The spike proteins of SARS-CoV-2 and of the common cold coronaviruses HCoV-NL63, HCoV-OC43 and HCoV-229E were spanned by overlapping peptide pools. Genomic DNA was extracted from cultured CD4+ T cells with the QIAamp micro DNA kit.

Libraries were built with the immunoSEQ multiplex PCR assay. DNA from the CD4+ T cells that had been cultured and isolated underwent TCR beta CDR3 sequencing. Turning to the authors' computational methods: Non-productive TCR sequences were removed, reads were trimmed to the CDR3 region, and CDR3s of at least 7 amino acids were retained. The MANAFEST web app was used to identify antigen-specific clonotypes by comparing expansion in peptide wells with expansion in reference cultures. Positive clones required FDR<0.05 expansion versus reference and all other wells, odds ratio above 5, and frequency above 0.1% in two replicate wells. Clonotypes significantly expanded in SARS-CoV-2 spike wells and in at least one common cold coronavirus spike condition were defined as cross-reactive. CDR3 similarity was assessed by Levenshtein distance with the stringdist R package, and unrooted trees were built with ape in R 3.6.1. Sourced from immuneACCESS, this table was stored by TCRdb with only in-frame sequences that have V and J called. A share of the clones is absent; for the studies checked, an unresolved V gene accounts for under half, and the remainder has no known explanation. D and trimming come from the DNA, and the V and J calls and clone size come from that table. This sample lists about 23,000 clones; approximately 73% were detected once. Approximately 5% of the sample comes from the top ten.

The trim is 8 bases for V and 4 bases for J, with a gap of 14 bases between the germline ends. From a lookup of the germline V gene, CDR1 and CDR2 are MNHEY and SVGAGI. The CDR3 goes from the cysteine to the phenylalanine over 13 residues. Only the CDR3 part of the read is kept: 39 bases, read in frame from the first base. The paper's findings and limits, for the study overall: The study was limited by a small number of convalescent patients, and early post-infection timepoints were lacking. In healthy vaccine recipients, vaccine-induced clones were almost all SARS-CoV-2 mono-reactive, with only 1 of 255 being cross-reactive with common cold coronaviruses. Clones induced by infection and clones induced by vaccination both contracted markedly at late timepoints after vaccination, which fits with T cell responses waning over time.

Here the chain combines TRBV6-5 and TRBJ1-2; the D gene lacks a confident call. This material consisted of CD4+ T cells from PBMCs cultured with SARS-CoV-2 spike peptides, taken before COVID-19 vaccination. Interpreted using the paper, the cell subset or site label stands for: SARS-CoV-2 spike overlapping peptide pool stimulation. This clonotype originated in a human donor who received a COVID-19 vaccine. The nucleotides read TGTGCCAGCGCCCCCGGTTGGATCTATGGCTACACCTTC. It specifies CASAPGWIYGYTF.